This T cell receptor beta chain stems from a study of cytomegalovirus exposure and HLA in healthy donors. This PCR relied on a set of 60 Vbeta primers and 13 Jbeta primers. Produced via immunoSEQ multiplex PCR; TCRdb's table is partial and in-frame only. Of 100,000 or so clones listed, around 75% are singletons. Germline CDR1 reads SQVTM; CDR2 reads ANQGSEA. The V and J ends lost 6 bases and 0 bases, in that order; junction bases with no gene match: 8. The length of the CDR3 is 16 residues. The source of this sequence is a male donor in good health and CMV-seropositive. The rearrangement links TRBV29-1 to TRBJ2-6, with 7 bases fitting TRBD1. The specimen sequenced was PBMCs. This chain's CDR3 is CSVATGAPSGANVLTF. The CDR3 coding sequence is TGCAGCGTAGCTACAGGGGCACCCTCTGGGGCCAACGTCCTGACTTTC. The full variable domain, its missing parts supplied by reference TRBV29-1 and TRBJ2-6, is SAVISQKPSRDICQRGTSLTIQCQVDSQVTMMFWYRQQPGQSLTLIATANQGSEATYESGFVIDKFPISRPNLTFSTLTVSNMSPEDSSIYLCSVATGAPSGANVLTFGAGSRLTVL.